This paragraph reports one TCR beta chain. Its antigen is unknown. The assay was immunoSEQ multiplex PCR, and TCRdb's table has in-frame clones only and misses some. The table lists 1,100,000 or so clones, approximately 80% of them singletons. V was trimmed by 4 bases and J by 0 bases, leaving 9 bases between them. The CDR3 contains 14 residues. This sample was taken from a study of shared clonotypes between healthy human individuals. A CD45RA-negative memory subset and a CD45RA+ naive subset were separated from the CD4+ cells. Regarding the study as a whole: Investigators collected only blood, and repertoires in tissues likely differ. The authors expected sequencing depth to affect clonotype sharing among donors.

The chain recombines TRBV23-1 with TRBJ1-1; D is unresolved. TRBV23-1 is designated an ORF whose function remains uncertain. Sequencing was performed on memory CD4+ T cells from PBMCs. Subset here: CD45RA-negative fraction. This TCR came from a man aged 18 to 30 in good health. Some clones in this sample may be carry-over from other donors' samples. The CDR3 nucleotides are TGCGCCAGCAGTCCGAGACGGATGAACACTGAAGCTTTCTTT. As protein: CASSPRRMNTEAFF.